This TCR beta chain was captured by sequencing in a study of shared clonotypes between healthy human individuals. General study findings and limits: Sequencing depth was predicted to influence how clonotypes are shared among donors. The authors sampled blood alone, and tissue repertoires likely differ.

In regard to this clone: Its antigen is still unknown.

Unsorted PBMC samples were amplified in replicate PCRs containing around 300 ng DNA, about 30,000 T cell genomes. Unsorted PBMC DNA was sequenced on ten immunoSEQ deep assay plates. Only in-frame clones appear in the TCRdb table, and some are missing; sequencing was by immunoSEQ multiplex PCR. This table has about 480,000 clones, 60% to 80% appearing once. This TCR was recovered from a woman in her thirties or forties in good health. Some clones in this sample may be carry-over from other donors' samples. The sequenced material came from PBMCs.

In DNA form, the CDR3 reads TGTGCCAGCAGCTTACGGGGGGCCTTACAAGAGACCCAGTACTTC. This translates into CASSLRGALQETQYF. V usage is TRBV7-9 and J usage is TRBJ2-5, with D possibly being TRBD2 (7 bases). The CDR3 contains 15 residues. V shed 2 bases and J shed 2 bases, with 12 bases lying between them. The germline V gene encodes CDR1 SEHNR and CDR2 FQNEAQ (reference sequence).